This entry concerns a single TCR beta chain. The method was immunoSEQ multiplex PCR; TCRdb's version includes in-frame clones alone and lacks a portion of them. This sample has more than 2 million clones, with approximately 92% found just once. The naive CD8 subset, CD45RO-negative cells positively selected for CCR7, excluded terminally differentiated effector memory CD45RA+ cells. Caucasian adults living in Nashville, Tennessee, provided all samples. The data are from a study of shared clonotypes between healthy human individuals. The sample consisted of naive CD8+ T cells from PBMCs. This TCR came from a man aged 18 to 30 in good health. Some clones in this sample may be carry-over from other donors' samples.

The CDR3 DNA sequence: TGTGCCAGCAGCTCCCCACCGGAACAGGGAATATCAGATACGCAGTATTTT. Translating gives CASSSPPEQGISDTQYF. The genes are TRBV7-3 and TRBJ2-3; possible D gene TRBD1, 6 bases. V lost 4 bases, J lost 4 bases, and 21 bases lay in between. The germline V gene has CDR1 SGHTA and CDR2 FQGTGA. The CDR3 is 17 amino acids.